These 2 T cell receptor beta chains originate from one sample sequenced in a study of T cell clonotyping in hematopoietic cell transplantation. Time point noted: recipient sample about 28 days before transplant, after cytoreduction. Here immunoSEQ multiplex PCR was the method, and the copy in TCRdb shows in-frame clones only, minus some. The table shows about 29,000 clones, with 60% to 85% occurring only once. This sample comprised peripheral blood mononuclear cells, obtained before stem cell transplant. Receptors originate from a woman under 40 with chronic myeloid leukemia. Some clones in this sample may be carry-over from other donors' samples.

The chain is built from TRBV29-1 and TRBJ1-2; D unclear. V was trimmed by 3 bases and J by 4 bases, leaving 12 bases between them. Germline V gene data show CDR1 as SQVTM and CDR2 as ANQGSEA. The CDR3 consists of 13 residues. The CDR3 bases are TGCAGCGTTGAGTACGGGGATGTCTATGGCTACACCTTC. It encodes CSVEYGDVYGYTF.

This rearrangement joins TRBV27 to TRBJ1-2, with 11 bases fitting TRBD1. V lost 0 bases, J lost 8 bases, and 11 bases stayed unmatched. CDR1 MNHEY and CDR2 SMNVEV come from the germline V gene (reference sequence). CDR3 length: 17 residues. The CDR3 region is CASSLSAHGQGARGYTF. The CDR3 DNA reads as TGTGCCAGCAGTTTATCGGCCCATGGACAGGGGGCTCGGGGCTACACCTTC.